These T cell receptor beta chains were read from a single sample in a study of T cells after yellow fever vaccination. One entry per CDR3 protein, called by TCRdb with MiXCR from the 5' RACE reads. This table has nearly 350,000 distinct CDR3 sequences, roughly 8.3% appearing once. The sample consisted of PBMCs, taken roughly 46 days after the first yellow fever vaccination. These receptors originate from a man aged 18 to 30 who received the YFV17D yellow fever vaccine. CDR3s include the opening cysteine and the closing phenylalanine or tryptophan. Fields, in order: V gene, J gene, D gene, clone size, CDR3 protein, CDR3 DNA. D genes are given only for firm matches. Size is stated for part of the rows, as once, few or many counts, or as a class when the clone is expanded.

TRBV5-4	TRBJ2-3	TRBD2	few	CASSWPGTSRDTQYF	TGTGCCAGCAGCTGGCCCGGGACTAGTAGAGATACGCAGTATTTT
TRBV7-9	TRBJ1-3	.	.	CASPGVSGNTIYF	TGTGCCAGCCCGGGAGTATCTGGAAACACCATATATTTT
TRBV6-1	TRBJ1-5	TRBD1	.	CASSTGTANQPQHF	TGTGCCAGCAGTACCGGGACAGCTAATCAGCCCCAGCATTTT
TRBV15	TRBJ2-1	TRBD2	many	CATSSGTSGNEQFF	TGTGCCACCAGCAGCGGGACTAGCGGCAATGAGCAGTTCTTC
TRBV7-3	TRBJ1-1	.	few	CASSPRVGSTEAFF	TGTGCCAGCAGCCCCAGGGTTGGTAGCACTGAAGCTTTCTTT
TRBV6-5	TRBJ2-5	.	few	CASSYGLGAYQETQYF	TGTGCCAGCAGTTACGGTCTCGGGGCGTACCAAGAGACCCAGTACTTC
TRBV12-3/TRBV12-4	TRBJ2-4	TRBD2	once	CASSRGLAGGNIQYF	TGTGCCAGCAGTAGGGGACTAGCGGGGGGGAACATTCAGTACTTC
TRBV12-3/TRBV12-4	TRBJ2-5	.	few	CASGSPPGSGQETQYF	TGTGCCAGCGGATCCCCCCCAGGGTCGGGTCAAGAGACCCAGTACTTC
TRBV6-2/TRBV6-3	TRBJ2-1	TRBD2	.	CASRLGRGGIDEQFF	TGTGCCAGTCGGCTGGGACGGGGGGGCATCGATGAGCAGTTCTTC
TRBV27	TRBJ2-2	TRBD1	many	CASSLPGQGSTGELFF	TGTGCCAGCAGTTTACCGGGACAGGGGTCCACCGGGGAGCTGTTTTTT
TRBV4-1	TRBJ1-2	TRBD1	few	CASSQERGTGWYGYTF	TGCGCCAGCAGCCAAGAACGGGGGACAGGGTGGTATGGCTACACCTTC
TRBV12-3/TRBV12-4	TRBJ2-7	TRBD1	.	CASSLPGTGGREQYF	TGTGCCAGCAGTTTGCCCGGGACAGGGGGGCGGGAGCAGTACTTC
TRBV9	TRBJ1-1	TRBD1	few	CASSVGGGFDEAFF	TGTGCCAGCAGCGTAGGAGGGGGCTTTGATGAAGCTTTCTTT
TRBV28	TRBJ1-3	TRBD1	few	CASSFRTGQNSGNTIYF	TGTGCCAGCAGTTTTAGGACGGGACAGAATTCTGGAAACACCATATATTTT
TRBV4-3	TRBJ2-2	TRBD1	few	CASSQGPQGYTGELFF	TGCGCCAGCAGCCAAGGGCCACAGGGGTACACCGGGGAGCTGTTTTTT
TRBV3-1	TRBJ1-2	.	.	CASSQGSELTNYGYTF	TGTGCCAGCAGCCAAGGTTCCGAACTGACTAACTATGGCTACACCTTC
TRBV5-6	TRBJ2-3	.	.	CASSSGPLTDTQYF	TGTGCCAGCAGCTCGGGACCACTCACAGATACGCAGTATTTT
TRBV29-1	TRBJ2-1	TRBD2	.	CSVEPGLAGTRSYNEQFF	TGCAGCGTCGAACCGGGACTAGCGGGGACCCGCTCCTACAATGAGCAGTTCTTC
TRBV7-2	TRBJ1-2	.	.	CASSPAGAYGYTF	TGTGCCAGCAGCCCGGCAGGCGCCTATGGCTACACCTTC
TRBV7-3	TRBJ2-6	TRBD1	.	CASSSQGAGANVLTF	TGTGCCAGCAGCTCCCAGGGGGCTGGGGCCAACGTCCTGACTTTC
TRBV6-1	TRBJ1-2	.	many	CASRPRASYGYTF	TGTGCCAGCAGGCCCAGAGCCAGTTATGGCTACACCTTC
TRBV20-1	TRBJ2-2	.	few	CSGSQNTGELFF	TGCAGTGGGTCACAGAACACCGGGGAGCTGTTTTTT
TRBV3-1	TRBJ2-1	.	few	CASSQGLVLGGIEQFF	TGTGCCAGCAGCCAGGGCTTGGTCCTAGGTGGAATTGAGCAGTTCTTC
TRBV20-1	TRBJ2-4	TRBD2	.	CSATPGLAGGSVAKNIQYF	TGCAGTGCCACCCCGGGACTAGCGGGGGGCTCTGTAGCCAAAAACATTCAGTACTTC
TRBV5-1	TRBJ2-5	TRBD1	.	CASSKGAGETQYF	TGCGCCAGTAGTAAGGGGGCAGGGGAGACCCAGTACTTC
TRBV6-2/TRBV6-3	TRBJ1-6	TRBD1	few	CASSNRQGSINSPLHF	TGTGCCAGCAGTAACAGACAGGGGTCGATAAATTCACCCCTCCACTTT
TRBV20-1	TRBJ2-3	TRBD2	few	CSARGAGGQPRDTQYF	TGCAGTGCTAGGGGAGCGGGGGGTCAACCGCGAGATACGCAGTATTTT
TRBV7-9	TRBJ1-3	.	many	CASTIGPWTENTIYF	TGTGCCAGCACCATAGGGCCTTGGACTGAAAACACCATATATTTT
TRBV6-2/TRBV6-3	TRBJ2-2	.	few	CASSYGGAGELFF	TGTGCCAGCAGTTACGGCGGCGCCGGGGAGCTGTTTTTT
TRBV6-1	TRBJ2-2	.	many	CASSPRAGWNTGELFF	TGTGCCAGCAGTCCCCGTGCAGGCTGGAACACCGGGGAGCTGTTTTTT
TRBV7-2	TRBJ1-1	TRBD1	.	CASSRTGLRNTEAFF	TGTGCCAGCAGCCGGACAGGACTCAGGAACACTGAAGCTTTCTTT
TRBV4-2	TRBJ2-3	.	many	CASSQEDSTDTQYF	TGTGCCAGCAGCCAAGAAGATAGCACAGATACGCAGTATTTT
TRBV4-1	TRBJ1-2	TRBD1	.	CASSQLLGRGANYGYTF	TGCGCCAGCAGCCAACTTCTAGGCAGGGGGGCTAACTATGGCTACACCTTC
TRBV5-1	TRBJ1-6	.	.	CASSKGLISYNSPLHF	TGCGCCAGCAGCAAGGGTTTGATCTCCTATAATTCACCCCTCCACTTT
TRBV6-2/TRBV6-3	TRBJ1-2	.	few	CASSHRQPRNYGYTF	TGTGCCAGCAGCCATCGACAGCCGAGAAACTATGGCTACACCTTC
TRBV6-2/TRBV6-3	TRBJ2-2	.	.	CASSAWDRNTGELFF	TGTGCCAGCAGTGCATGGGACCGGAACACCGGGGAGCTGTTTTTT
TRBV18	TRBJ2-7	TRBD1	.	CASSPLTGVPSEQYF	TGTGCCAGCTCACCACTGACAGGGGTCCCGAGCGAGCAGTACTTC
TRBV6-1	TRBJ1-1	.	.	CASSALSVLGNTEAFF	TGTGCCAGCAGTGCGTTAAGTGTATTGGGGAACACTGAAGCTTTCTTT
TRBV6-2/TRBV6-3	TRBJ2-1	.	few	CASSLLAESYNEQFF	TGTGCCAGCAGTTTATTAGCGGAATCCTACAATGAGCAGTTCTTC
TRBV7-9	TRBJ2-5	.	.	CASSSPTDEETQYF	TGTGCCAGCAGCTCGCCGACCGATGAAGAGACCCAGTACTTC
TRBV14	TRBJ1-2	.	few	CASSQWQEDYTF	TGTGCCAGCAGCCAATGGCAAGAGGACTACACCTTC
TRBV11-2	TRBJ2-1	TRBD1	few	CASSTPKGQGAAASYNEQFF	TGTGCCAGCAGCACGCCCAAGGGACAGGGGGCCGCCGCGTCCTACAATGAGCAGTTCTTC
TRBV7-6	TRBJ2-2	.	many	CASSRTPLGGGGRSNTGELFF	TGTGCCAGCAGTCGAACCCCGTTGGGAGGTGGGGGGCGATCGAACACCGGGGAGCTGTTTTTT
TRBV4-2	TRBJ1-2	TRBD1	.	CASSQVGQGDGYTF	TGTGCCAGCAGCCAAGTCGGCCAGGGGGATGGCTACACCTTC
TRBV20-1	TRBJ1-1	.	.	CSATDGGQAFF	TGCAGTGCTACCGATGGAGGGCAAGCTTTCTTT
TRBV7-3	TRBJ2-1	.	.	CASSLFSTRPSLYNEQFF	TGTGCCAGCAGCTTATTCTCGACTAGACCTTCCTTATACAATGAGCAGTTCTTC
TRBV4-3	TRBJ1-6	.	.	CASSPDPGRTYNSPLHF	TGCGCCAGCAGCCCGGACCCAGGAAGGACCTATAATTCACCCCTCCACTTT
TRBV7-2	TRBJ2-5	TRBD2	.	CASSPASGGGQETQYF	TGTGCCAGCAGCCCGGCTAGCGGGGGGGGACAAGAGACCCAGTACTTC
TRBV7-2	TRBJ2-3	.	.	CASSPRRDGYTDTQYF	TGTGCCAGCAGCCCCCGACGGGACGGCTACACAGATACGCAGTATTTT
TRBV18	TRBJ2-1	TRBD2	few	CASSPRSGDDNEQFF	TGTGCCAGCTCCCCCAGGAGCGGGGACGACAATGAGCAGTTCTTC
TRBV3-1	TRBJ1-5	TRBD1	few	CASSQGPEQPQHF	TGTGCCAGTTCACAGGGGCCGGAGCAGCCCCAGCATTTT
TRBV7-6	TRBJ1-4	TRBD1	few	CASSLGTGVNEKLFF	TGTGCCAGCAGCTTAGGGACAGGGGTTAATGAAAAACTGTTTTTT
TRBV7-6	TRBJ2-3	.	many	CASSLPPERTDTQYF	TGTGCCAGCAGCCTTCCCCCGGAGCGCACAGATACGCAGTATTTT
TRBV20-1	TRBJ2-1	.	.	CSASTYNEQFF	TGCAGTGCCAGCACTTACAATGAGCAGTTCTTC
TRBV29-1	TRBJ1-3	.	few	CSVQTASGNTIYF	TGCAGCGTTCAGACGGCATCTGGAAACACCATATATTTT
TRBV29-1	TRBJ2-3	.	.	CSTSRGGADTQYF	TGCAGCACGAGTCGAGGGGGTGCAGATACGCAGTATTTT
TRBV20-1	TRBJ1-2	.	.	CSASVPLEGGYTF	TGCAGTGCTAGTGTCCCTCTCGAAGGGGGCTACACCTTC
TRBV14	TRBJ2-7	.	.	CVSSQGAWEQYF	TGTGTCAGCAGCCAGGGAGCTTGGGAGCAGTACTTC
TRBV6-5	TRBJ1-6	.	few	CASSHTLRNSPLHF	TGTGCCAGCAGTCACACACTCAGGAATTCACCCCTCCACTTT
TRBV20-1	TRBJ2-7	TRBD1	many	CSASSPGQGGEQYF	TGCAGTGCTAGTTCTCCGGGACAGGGAGGCGAGCAGTACTTC